The T cell receptor beta chain described here comes from a study of low-dose radiotherapy and immunotherapy resistance in tumors. Turning to the study itself: Cohort 2's total reached 13 Gy over 26 weeks, at 1 Gy per fraction every two weeks. One day before radiation and immunotherapy, intravenous cyclophosphamide 200 mg/m2 was administered, with this repeated every two weeks.

Alpha- and beta-chain coverage of first-strand cDNA came from TRAV- and TRBV-specific primers. Both a constant-region primer and a V-primer adapter served to amplify TCRs across roughly 22 PCR cycles. The isolated mRNA underwent amplification through in vitro transcription. Each CDR3 protein is one row after TCRdb ran MiXCR on the reads. This sample yields over 55,000 distinct CDR3 sequences, of which roughly 30% are seen a single time; approximately 12% belongs to the top ten. The length of the CDR3 is 16 residues. Trimming took 4 bases from V and 5 from J, leaving 21 bases between them. The germline V gene has CDR1 SGHRS and CDR2 YFSETQ. This clonotype came up a few times. The sample's time point: before trial treatment. Eligible patients bore advanced solid tumors devoid of tumor-infiltrating lymphocytes.

This receptor was taken from a female donor with ovarian cancer. The chain couples TRBV5-1 to TRBJ1-1; D remains unclear. Specimen: PBMCs, collected before treatment. The CDR3 DNA reads as TGCGCCAGCAGCGCTACGGGCCCCCCGATCGGGACTGAAGCTTTCTTT. Protein product: CASSATGPPIGTEAFF. Using reference TRBV5-1 and TRBJ1-1 for the parts outside the CDR3, the full variable domain is KAGVTQTPRYLIKTRGQQVTLSCSPISGHRSVSWYQQTPGQGLQFLFEYFSETQRNKGNFPGRFSGRQFSNSRSEMNVSTLELGDSALYLCASSATGPPIGTEAFFGQGTRLTVV.